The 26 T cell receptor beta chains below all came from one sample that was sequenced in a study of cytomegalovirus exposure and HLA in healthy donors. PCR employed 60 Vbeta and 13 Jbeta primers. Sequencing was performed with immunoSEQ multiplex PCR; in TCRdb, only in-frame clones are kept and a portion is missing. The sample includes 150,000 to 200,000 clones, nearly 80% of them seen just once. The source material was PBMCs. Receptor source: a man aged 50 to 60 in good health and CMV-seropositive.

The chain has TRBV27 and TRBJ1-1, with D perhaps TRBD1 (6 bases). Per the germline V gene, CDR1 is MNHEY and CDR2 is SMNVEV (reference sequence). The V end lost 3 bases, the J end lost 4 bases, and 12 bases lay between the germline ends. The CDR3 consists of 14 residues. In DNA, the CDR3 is TGTGCCAGCAGTTTTAACGGACAGCTCACTGAAGCTTTCTTT. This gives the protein CASSFNGQLTEAFF.

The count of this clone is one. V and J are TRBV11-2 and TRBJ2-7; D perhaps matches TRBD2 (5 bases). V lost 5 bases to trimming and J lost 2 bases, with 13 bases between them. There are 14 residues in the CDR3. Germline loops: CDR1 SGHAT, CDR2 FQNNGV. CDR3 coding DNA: TGTGCCAGCAGCGATCCTCGGGATCCCTACGAGCAGTACGTC. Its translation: CASSDPRDPYEQYV.

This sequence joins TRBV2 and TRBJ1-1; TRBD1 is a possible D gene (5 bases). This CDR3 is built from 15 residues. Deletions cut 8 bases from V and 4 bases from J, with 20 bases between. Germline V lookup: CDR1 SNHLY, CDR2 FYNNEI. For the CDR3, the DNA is TGTGCCAGCCGCGTCCTGGACAATTCTCCCACTGAAGCTTTCTTT. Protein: CASRVLDNSPTEAFF. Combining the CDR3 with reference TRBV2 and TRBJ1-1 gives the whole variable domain EPEVTQTPSHQVTQMGQEVILRCVPISNHLYFYWYRQILGQKVEFLVSFYNNEISEKSEIFDDQFSVERPDGSNFTLKIRSTKLEDSAMYFCASRVLDNSPTEAFFGQGTRLTVV.

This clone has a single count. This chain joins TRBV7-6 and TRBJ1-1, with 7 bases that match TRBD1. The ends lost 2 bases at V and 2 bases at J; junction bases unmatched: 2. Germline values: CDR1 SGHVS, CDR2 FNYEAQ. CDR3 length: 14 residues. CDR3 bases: TGTGCCAGCAGCTTAACAGGGGATAACACTGAAGCTTTCTTT. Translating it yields CASSLTGDNTEAFF.

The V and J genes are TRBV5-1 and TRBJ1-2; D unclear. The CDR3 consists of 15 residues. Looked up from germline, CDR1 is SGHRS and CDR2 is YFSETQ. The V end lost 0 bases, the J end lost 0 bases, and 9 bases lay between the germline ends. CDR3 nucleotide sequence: TGCGCCAGCAGCTTGGGGACTTCTACTAACTATGGCTACACCTTC. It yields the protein CASSLGTSTNYGYTF.

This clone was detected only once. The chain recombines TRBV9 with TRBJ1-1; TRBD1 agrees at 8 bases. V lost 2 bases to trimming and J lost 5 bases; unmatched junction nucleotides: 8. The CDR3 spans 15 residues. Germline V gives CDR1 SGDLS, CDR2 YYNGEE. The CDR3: CASSVEGQGKTEAFF. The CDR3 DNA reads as TGTGCCAGCAGCGTGGAAGGACAGGGCAAAACTGAAGCTTTCTTT.

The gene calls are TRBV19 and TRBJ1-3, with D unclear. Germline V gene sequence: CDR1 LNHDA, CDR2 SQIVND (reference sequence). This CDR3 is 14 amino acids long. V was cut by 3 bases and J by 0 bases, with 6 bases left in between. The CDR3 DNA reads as TGTGCCAGTAGTATGCTGAGCTCTGGAAACACCATATATTTT. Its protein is CASSMLSSGNTIYF.

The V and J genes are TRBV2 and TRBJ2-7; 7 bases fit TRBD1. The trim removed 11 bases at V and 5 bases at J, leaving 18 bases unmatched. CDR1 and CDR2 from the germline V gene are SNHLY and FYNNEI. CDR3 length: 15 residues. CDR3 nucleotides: TGTGCCGGCGCCTTTTCAGGGGGTGCAGTCCACGAGCAGTACTTC. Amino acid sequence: CAGAFSGGAVHEQYF.

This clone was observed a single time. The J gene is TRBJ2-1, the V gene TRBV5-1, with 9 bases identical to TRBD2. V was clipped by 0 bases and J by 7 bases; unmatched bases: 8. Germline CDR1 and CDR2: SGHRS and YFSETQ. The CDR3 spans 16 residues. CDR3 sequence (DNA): TGCGCCAGCAGCTTGGATCGGCGGGAGGGGGTGAATGAGCAGTTCTTC. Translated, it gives CASSLDRREGVNEQFF.

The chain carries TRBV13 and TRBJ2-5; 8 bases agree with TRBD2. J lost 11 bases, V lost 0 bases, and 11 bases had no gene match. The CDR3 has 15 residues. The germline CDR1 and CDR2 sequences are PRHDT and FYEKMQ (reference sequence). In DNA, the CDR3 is TGTGCCAGCAGCTTAGGCCTCCGGGGGGGGGACGGGCAGTACTTC. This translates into CASSLGLRGGDGQYF.

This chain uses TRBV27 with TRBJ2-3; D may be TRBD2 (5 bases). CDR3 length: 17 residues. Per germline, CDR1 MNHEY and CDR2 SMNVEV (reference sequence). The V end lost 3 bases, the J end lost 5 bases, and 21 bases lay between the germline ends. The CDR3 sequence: CASSFIEPLVRGDTQYF. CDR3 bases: TGTGCCAGCAGTTTTATCGAGCCGCTTGTTCGGGGAGATACGCAGTATTTT.

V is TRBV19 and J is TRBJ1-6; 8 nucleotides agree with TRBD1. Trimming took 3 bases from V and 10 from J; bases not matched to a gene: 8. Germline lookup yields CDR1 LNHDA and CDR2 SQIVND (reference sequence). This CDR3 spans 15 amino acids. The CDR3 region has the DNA TGTGCCAGTAGTATCGTGGACAGGGTAGGGTCACCCCTCCACTTT. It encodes CASSIVDRVGSPLHF.

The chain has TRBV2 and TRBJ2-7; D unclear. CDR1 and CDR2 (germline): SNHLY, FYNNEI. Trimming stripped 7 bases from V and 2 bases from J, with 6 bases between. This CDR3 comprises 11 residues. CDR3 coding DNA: TGTGCCAGCAAAGCGACCTACGAGCAGTACGTC. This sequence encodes CASKATYEQYV.

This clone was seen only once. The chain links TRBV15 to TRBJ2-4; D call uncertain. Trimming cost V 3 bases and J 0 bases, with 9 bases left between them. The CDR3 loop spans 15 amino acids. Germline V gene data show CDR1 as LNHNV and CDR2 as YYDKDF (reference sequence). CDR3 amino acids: CATSSSLIAKNIQYF. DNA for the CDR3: TGTGCCACCAGCAGTTCTCTAATAGCCAAAAACATTCAGTACTTC.

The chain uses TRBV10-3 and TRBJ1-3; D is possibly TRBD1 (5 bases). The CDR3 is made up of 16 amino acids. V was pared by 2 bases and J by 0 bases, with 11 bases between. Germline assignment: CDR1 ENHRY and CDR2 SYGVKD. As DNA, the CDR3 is TGTGCCATCAGTGAGAAGGACACTAACTCTGGAAACACCATATATTTT. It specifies CAISEKDTNSGNTIYF.

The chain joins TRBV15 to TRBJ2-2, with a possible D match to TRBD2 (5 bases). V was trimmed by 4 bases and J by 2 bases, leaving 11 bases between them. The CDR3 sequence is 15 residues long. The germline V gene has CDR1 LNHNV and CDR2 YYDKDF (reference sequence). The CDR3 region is CATSILDLNTGELFF. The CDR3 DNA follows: TGTGCCACCAGCATCCTGGACTTAAACACCGGGGAGCTGTTTTTT.

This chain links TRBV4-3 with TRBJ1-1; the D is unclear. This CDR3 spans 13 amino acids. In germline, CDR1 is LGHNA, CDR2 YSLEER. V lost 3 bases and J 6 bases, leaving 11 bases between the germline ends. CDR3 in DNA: TGCGCCAGCAGCCAGCAACGGGTAGCTGAAGCTTTCTTT. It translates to CASSQQRVAEAFF.

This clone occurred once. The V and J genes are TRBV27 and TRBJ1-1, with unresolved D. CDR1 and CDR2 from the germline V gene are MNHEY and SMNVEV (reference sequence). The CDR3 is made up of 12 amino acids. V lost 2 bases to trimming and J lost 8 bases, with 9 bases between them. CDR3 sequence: CASSLRAGEAFF. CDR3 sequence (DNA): TGTGCCAGCAGTTTAAGGGCGGGGGAAGCTTTCTTT.

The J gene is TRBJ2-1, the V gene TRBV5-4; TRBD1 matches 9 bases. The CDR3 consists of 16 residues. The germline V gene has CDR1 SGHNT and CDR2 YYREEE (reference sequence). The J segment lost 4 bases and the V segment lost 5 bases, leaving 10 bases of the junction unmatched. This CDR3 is CASSLAPTGGYNEQFF. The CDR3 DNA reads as TGTGCCAGCAGTTTAGCCCCGACAGGGGGGTACAATGAGCAGTTCTTC. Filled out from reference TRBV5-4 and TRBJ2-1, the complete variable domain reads ETGVTQSPTHLIKTRGQQVTLRCSSQSGHNTVSWYQQALGQGPQFIFQYYREEENGRGNFPPRFSGLQFPNYSSELNVNALELDDSALYLCASSLAPTGGYNEQFFGPGTRLTVL.

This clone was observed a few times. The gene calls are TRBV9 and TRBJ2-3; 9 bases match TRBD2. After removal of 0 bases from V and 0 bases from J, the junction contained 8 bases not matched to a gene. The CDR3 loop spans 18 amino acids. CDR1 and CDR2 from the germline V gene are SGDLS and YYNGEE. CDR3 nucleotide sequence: TGTGCCAGCAGCGTAGCGGCGGGGGGGACTTCTAGCACAGATACGCAGTATTTT. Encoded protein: CASSVAAGGTSSTDTQYF.

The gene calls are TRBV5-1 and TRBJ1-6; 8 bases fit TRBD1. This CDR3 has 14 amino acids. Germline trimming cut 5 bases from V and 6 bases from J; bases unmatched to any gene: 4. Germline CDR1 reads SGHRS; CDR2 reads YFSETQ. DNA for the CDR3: TGCGCCAGCAGTTTCGGACAGGGTAATTCACCCCTCCACTTT. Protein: CASSFGQGNSPLHF.

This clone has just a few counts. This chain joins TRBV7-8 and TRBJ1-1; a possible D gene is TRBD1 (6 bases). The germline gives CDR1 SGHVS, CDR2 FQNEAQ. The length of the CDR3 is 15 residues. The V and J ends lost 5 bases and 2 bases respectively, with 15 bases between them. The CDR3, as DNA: TGTGCCAGCAGCCTCCCCGGGACACCAAACACTGAAGCTTTCTTT. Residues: CASSLPGTPNTEAFF.

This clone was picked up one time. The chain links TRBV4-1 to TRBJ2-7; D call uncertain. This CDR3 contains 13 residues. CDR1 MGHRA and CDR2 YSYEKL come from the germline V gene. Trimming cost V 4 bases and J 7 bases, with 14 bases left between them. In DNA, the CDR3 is TGCGCCAGCAGCCCTTCGACACCCGTTGAGCAGTACTTC. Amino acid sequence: CASSPSTPVEQYF.

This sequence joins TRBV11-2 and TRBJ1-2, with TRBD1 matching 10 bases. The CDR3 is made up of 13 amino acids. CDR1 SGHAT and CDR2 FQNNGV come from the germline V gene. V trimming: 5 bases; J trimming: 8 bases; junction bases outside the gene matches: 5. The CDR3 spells CASSTRTGGGYTF. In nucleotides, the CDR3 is TGTGCCAGCAGCACTCGGACAGGGGGAGGCTACACCTTC.

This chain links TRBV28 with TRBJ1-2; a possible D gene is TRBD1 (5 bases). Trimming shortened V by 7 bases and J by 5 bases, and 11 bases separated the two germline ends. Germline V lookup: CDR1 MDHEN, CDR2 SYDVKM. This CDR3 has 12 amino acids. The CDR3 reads CASTGEGYGYTF. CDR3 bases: TGTGCCAGCACGGGGGAGGGATATGGCTACACCTTC.

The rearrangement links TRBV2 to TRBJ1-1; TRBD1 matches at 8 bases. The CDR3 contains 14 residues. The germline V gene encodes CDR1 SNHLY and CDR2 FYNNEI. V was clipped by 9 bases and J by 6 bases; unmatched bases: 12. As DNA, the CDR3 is TGTGCCAGTAGCAGGGGGCAGGGATTCTCTGAAGCTTTCTTT. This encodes CASSRGQGFSEAFF.